The rows below give T cell receptor beta chains drawn from one sample of a study of T cell responses to AZD1222 COVID-19 vaccine. Assay used: immunoSEQ multiplex PCR; TCRdb lists only in-frame clones, some missing. The sample records under 200,000 clones, about 90% being singletons. Specimen: peripheral blood, collected 28 days after the second AZD1222 dose. The receptors were gathered from an adult who received the AZD1222 COVID-19 vaccine. CDR3s include the opening cysteine and the closing phenylalanine or tryptophan. Each record gives: J gene, D gene, clone size, V gene, CDR3 protein, CDR3 DNA. D genes are given only for firm matches. Size is stated for part of the rows, as once, few or many counts, or as a class when the clone is expanded.

TRBJ1-1 | TRBD1 | once | TRBV6-5 | CASSRSGGTEAFF | TGTGCCAGCAGCCGGTCAGGGGGGACTGAAGCTTTCTTT
TRBJ2-1 | TRBD2 | . | TRBV19 | CASSMTSGGAGYNEQFF | TGTGCCAGTAGTATGACTAGCGGGGGGGCGGGATACAATGAGCAGTTCTTC
TRBJ1-2 | TRBD1 | . | TRBV5-6 | CASSAGTVGNNYGYTF | TGTGCCAGCAGCGCCGGGACAGTGGGGAACAACTATGGCTACACCTTC
TRBJ1-4 | TRBD1 | . | TRBV18 | CASFLTGMREKLFF | TGTGCCAGCTTCTTGACAGGGATGCGGGAAAAACTGTTTTTT
TRBJ1-1 | . | . | TRBV12-3/TRBV12-4 | CASSIRREAFF | TGTGCCAGCAGCATACGACGTGAAGCTTTCTTT
TRBJ1-1 | . | . | TRBV27 | CASSLVLNTEAFF | TGTGCCAGCAGCCTGGTCCTAAACACTGAAGCTTTCTTT
TRBJ1-1 | . | . | TRBV3-1/TRBV3-2 | CASSQVLLGQTNTEAFF | TGTGCCAGCAGCCAAGTCTTACTTGGACAAACGAACACTGAAGCTTTCTTT
TRBJ1-2 | . | few | TRBV15 | CATSVERTNYGYTF | TGTGCCACCAGCGTCGAGAGGACTAACTATGGCTACACCTTC
TRBJ2-3 | TRBD2 | . | TRBV5-1 | CASSWGLAGVGTDTQYF | TGCGCCAGCAGCTGGGGGCTAGCGGGGGTCGGCACAGATACGCAGTATTTT
TRBJ1-5 | TRBD1 | . | TRBV19 | CASSPRDSYQPQHF | TGTGCCAGTAGCCCCCGGGACAGCTATCAGCCCCAGCATTTT
TRBJ1-1 | . | once | TRBV4-1 | CASSQNYWGSTEAFF | TGCGCCAGCAGCCAGAATTACTGGGGGAGCACTGAAGCTTTCTTT
TRBJ2-1 | . | . | TRBV11-2 | CASSLVQRDKYNEQFF | TGTGCCAGCAGCTTAGTTCAGCGGGACAAATACAATGAGCAGTTCTTC
TRBJ1-4 | . | . | TRBV18 | CASSGRGAEEKLFF | TGTGCCAGCTCAGGAAGGGGAGCGGAGGAAAAACTGTTTTTT
TRBJ1-3 | TRBD1 | . | TRBV7-2 | CASSQLGQTRNTIYF | TGTGCCAGCAGCCAACTGGGACAGACCCGAAACACCATATATTTT
TRBJ1-1 | . | . | TRBV24-1 | CATRARGRGDTEAFF | TGTGCCACCCGGGCCCGGGGGCGCGGGGACACTGAAGCTTTCTTT
TRBJ1-2 | . | . | TRBV30 | CALTRRSQSYGYTF | TGTGCCCTCACCCGTCGCTCGCAGTCTTATGGCTACACCTTC
TRBJ2-2 | TRBD2 | . | TRBV15 | CATSRGALLAGGGTGELFF | TGTGCCACCAGCAGAGGGGCCCTCCTAGCGGGAGGGGGAACCGGGGAGCTGTTTTTT
TRBJ1-5 | . | . | TRBV28 | CASSQQVFSNQPQHF | TGTGCCAGCAGCCAACAGGTTTTTAGCAATCAGCCCCAGCATTTT
TRBJ2-3 | . | . | TRBV7-3 | CASSLNSRTDTQYF | TGTGCCAGCAGCTTAAATTCCCGCACAGATACGCAGTATTTT
TRBJ2-7 | . | few | TRBV30 | CAWGIGGLSDYEQYF | TGTGCCTGGGGTATTGGGGGGCTGTCGGACTACGAGCAGTACTTC
TRBJ1-2 | . | . | TRBV28 | CASSLDSFYGYTF | TGTGCCAGCAGTTTAGACAGTTTTTATGGCTACACCTTC
TRBJ1-1 | TRBD1 | . | TRBV28 | CASSFPGQGITEAFF | TGTGCCAGCAGTTTTCCGGGACAGGGGATCACTGAAGCTTTCTTT
TRBJ1-1 | . | . | TRBV5-4 | CASSLAAPGPTEAFF | TGTGCCAGCAGCTTAGCTGCTCCCGGACCCACTGAAGCTTTCTTT
TRBJ1-3 | . | . | TRBV28 | CASSLQGTRMVNTIYF | TGTGCCAGCAGTTTACAGGGAACCCGCATGGTAAACACCATATATTTT
TRBJ1-2 | . | once | TRBV13 | CASSPPDGVILSYGYTF | TGTGCCAGCAGCCCCCCGGACGGGGTAATCCTTAGCTATGGCTACACCTTC
TRBJ2-3 | . | once | TRBV3-1/TRBV3-2 | CASSQVVAHTQYF | TGTGCCAGCAGCCAAGTGGTCGCACATACGCAGTATTTT
TRBJ2-5 | . | . | TRBV28 | CASSLVGETQYF | TGTGCCAGCAGTTTAGTTGGGGAGACCCAGTACTTC
TRBJ2-5 | TRBD2 | . | TRBV5-1 | CASSLGASGEETQYF | TGCGCCAGCAGCTTGGGAGCCAGCGGGGAAGAGACCCAGTACTTC
TRBJ2-1 | . | . | TRBV29-1 | CSVAQQTFYNEQFF | TGCAGCGTAGCCCAGCAGACTTTCTACAATGAGCAGTTCTTC
TRBJ1-1 | TRBD1 | . | TRBV19 | CASRTGRTEAFF | TGTGCCAGTAGGACAGGGCGGACTGAAGCTTTCTTT
TRBJ1-2 | . | . | TRBV12-5 | CASGSHPPTVFNYGYTF | TGTGCTAGTGGCTCTCACCCCCCCACAGTGTTCAACTATGGCTACACCTTC
TRBJ2-7 | . | . | TRBV30 | CAWRVQNEQYF | TGTGCCTGGAGAGTCCAGAACGAGCAGTACTTC
TRBJ1-1 | . | . | TRBV7-9 | CASSWGQGNTEAFF | TGTGCCAGCAGCTGGGGCCAGGGGAACACTGAAGCTTTCTTT
TRBJ2-7 | TRBD2 | . | TRBV23-1 | CASSQLADTGTSGGLGYEQYF | TGCGCCAGCAGTCAACTGGCGGACACCGGGACTAGCGGGGGGTTAGGGTACGAGCAGTACTTC
TRBJ2-7 | . | . | TRBV3-1/TRBV3-2 | CASSQVAAEQYF | TGTGCCAGCAGCCAAGTTGCCGCCGAGCAGTACTTC
TRBJ1-2 | TRBD1 | once | TRBV5-4 | CASSSMDREAYGYTF | TGTGCCAGCAGCTCCATGGACAGGGAGGCCTATGGCTACACCTTC
TRBJ1-1 | . | . | TRBV29-1 | CSVEDSRAVNTEAFF | TGCAGCGTTGAAGATTCTCGGGCGGTGAACACTGAAGCTTTCTTT
TRBJ1-3 | TRBD1 | once | TRBV18 | CASSPGTGGGNTIYF | TGTGCCAGCTCGCCCGGGACAGGCGGAGGAAACACCATATATTTT
TRBJ2-6 | . | . | TRBV28 | CASSFGDTGSGANVLTF | TGTGCCAGCAGTTTCGGGGATACAGGATCTGGGGCCAACGTCCTGACTTTC
TRBJ1-4 | . | once | TRBV18 | CASSPSGGGEKLFF | TGTGCCAGCTCACCATCGGGGGGTGGTGAAAAACTGTTTTTT
TRBJ1-4 | TRBD1 | . | TRBV7-2 | CASSLEPDRVWEKLFF | TGTGCCAGCAGCTTAGAACCCGACAGGGTCTGGGAAAAACTGTTTTTT
TRBJ2-1 | . | . | TRBV19 | CASSEGGVTYNEQFF | TGTGCCAGTAGTGAGGGGGGGGTGACCTACAATGAGCAGTTCTTC
TRBJ2-2 | TRBD1 | . | TRBV28 | CASRPQGVGGELFF | TGTGCCAGCAGGCCCCAGGGGGTGGGCGGGGAGCTGTTTTTT
TRBJ2-7 | . | . | TRBV28 | CASRPGGSNYEQYF | TGTGCCAGCCGGCCTGGGGGGAGTAACTACGAGCAGTACTTC
TRBJ2-1 | TRBD2 | . | TRBV18 | CASSPPMSSGVYNEQFF | TGTGCCAGCTCACCTCCCATGAGTAGCGGGGTATACAATGAGCAGTTCTTC
TRBJ1-1 | . | . | TRBV12-3/TRBV12-4 | CASSSTGNTEAFF | TGTGCCAGCAGTTCTACAGGGAACACTGAAGCTTTCTTT
TRBJ1-5 | . | . | TRBV23-1 | CASSPTQHF | TGCGCCAGCAGTCCGACCCAGCATTTT
TRBJ2-5 | . | . | TRBV7-9 | CASSVPSGFQETQYF | TGTGCCAGCAGCGTACCTAGTGGGTTCCAAGAGACCCAGTACTTC
TRBJ1-5 | . | . | TRBV19 | CASSIDRSGGNQPQHF | TGTGCCAGTAGTATAGATAGGTCCGGTGGCAATCAGCCCCAGCATTTT
TRBJ1-1 | TRBD1 | . | TRBV7-9 | CASRPPGTGRMNTEAFF | TGTGCCAGCAGACCCCCCGGGACAGGACGGATGAACACTGAAGCTTTCTTT
TRBJ2-3 | TRBD2 | . | TRBV28 | CERSGGLADTQYF | TGTGAAAGGAGCGGGGGACTTGCAGATACGCAGTATTTT
TRBJ1-4 | . | . | TRBV5-1 | CASSLGASEKLFF | TGCGCCAGCAGCTTGGGGGCGAGCGAAAAACTGTTTTTT